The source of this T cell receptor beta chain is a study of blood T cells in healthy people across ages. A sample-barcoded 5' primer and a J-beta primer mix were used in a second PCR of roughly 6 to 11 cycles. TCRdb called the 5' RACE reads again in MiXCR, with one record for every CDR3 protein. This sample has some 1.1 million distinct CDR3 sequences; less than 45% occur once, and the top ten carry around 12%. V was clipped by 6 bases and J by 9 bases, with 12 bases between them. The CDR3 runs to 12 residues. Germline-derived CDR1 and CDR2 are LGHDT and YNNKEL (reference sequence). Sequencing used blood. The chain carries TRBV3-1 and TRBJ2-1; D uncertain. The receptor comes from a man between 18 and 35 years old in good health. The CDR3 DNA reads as TGTGCCAGCAGGGGTAGGAGAGGTGAGCAGTTCTTC. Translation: CASRGRRGEQFF.